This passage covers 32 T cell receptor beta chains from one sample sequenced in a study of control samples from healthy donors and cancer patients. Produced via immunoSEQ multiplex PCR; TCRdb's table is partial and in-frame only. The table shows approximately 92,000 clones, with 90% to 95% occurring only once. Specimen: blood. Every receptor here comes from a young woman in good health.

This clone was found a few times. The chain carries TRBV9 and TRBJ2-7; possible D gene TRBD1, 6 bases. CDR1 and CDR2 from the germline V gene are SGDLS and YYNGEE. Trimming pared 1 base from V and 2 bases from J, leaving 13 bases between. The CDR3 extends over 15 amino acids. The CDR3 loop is CASSVLGQPTYEQYF. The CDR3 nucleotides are TGTGCCAGCAGCGTATTAGGACAGCCCACCTACGAGCAGTACTTC.

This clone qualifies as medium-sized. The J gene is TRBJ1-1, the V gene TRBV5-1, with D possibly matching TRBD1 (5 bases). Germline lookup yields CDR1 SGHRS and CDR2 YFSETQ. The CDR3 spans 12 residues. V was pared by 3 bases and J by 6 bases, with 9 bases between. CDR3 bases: TGCGCCAGCAGCTCAGGGTCCCCTGAAGCTTTCTTT. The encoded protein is CASSSGSPEAFF.

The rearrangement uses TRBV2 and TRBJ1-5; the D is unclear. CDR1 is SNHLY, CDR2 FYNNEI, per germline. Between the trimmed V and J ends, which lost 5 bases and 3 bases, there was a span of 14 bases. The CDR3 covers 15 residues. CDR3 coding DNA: TGTGCCAGCAGTTTTCAGACGGGGTTCAATCAGCCCCAGCATTTT. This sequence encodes CASSFQTGFNQPQHF.

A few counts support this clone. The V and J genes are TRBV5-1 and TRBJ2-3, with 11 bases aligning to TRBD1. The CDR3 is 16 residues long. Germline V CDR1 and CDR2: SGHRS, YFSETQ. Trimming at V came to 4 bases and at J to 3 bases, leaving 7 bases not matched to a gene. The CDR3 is CASSQTGTGGTDTQYF. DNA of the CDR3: TGCGCCAGCAGCCAAACCGGGACAGGGGGGACAGATACGCAGTATTTT. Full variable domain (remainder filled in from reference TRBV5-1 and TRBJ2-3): KAGVTQTPRYLIKTRGQQVTLSCSPISGHRSVSWYQQTPGQGLQFLFEYFSETQRNKGNFPGRFSGRQFSNSRSEMNVSTLELGDSALYLCASSQTGTGGTDTQYFGPGTRLTVL.

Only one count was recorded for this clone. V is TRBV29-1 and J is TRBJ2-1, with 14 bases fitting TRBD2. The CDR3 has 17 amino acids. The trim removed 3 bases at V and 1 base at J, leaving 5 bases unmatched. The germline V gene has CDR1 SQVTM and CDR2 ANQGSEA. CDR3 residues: CSVDRLAGGPSYNEQFF. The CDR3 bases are TGCAGCGTTGATCGACTAGCGGGGGGGCCTTCCTACAATGAGCAGTTCTTC.

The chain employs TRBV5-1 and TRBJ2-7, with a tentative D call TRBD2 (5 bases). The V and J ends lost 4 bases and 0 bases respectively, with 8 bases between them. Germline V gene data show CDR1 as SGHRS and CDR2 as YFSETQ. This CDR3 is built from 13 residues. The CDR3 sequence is CASSRGLSYEQYF. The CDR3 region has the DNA TGCGCCAGCAGCCGCGGGCTCTCCTACGAGCAGTACTTC.

In nucleotides, the CDR3 is TGTGCCAGCAGTTACTCGGAGCAAGTTAGCAATGAGCAGTTCTTC. This codes for CASSYSEQVSNEQFF. This sequence joins TRBV6-6 and TRBJ2-1; D unresolved. Germline V gene data show CDR1 as MNHNY and CDR2 as SVGAGI (reference sequence). CDR3 length equals 15 residues. The ends were cut back, 0 bases at V and 6 bases at J, with 12 bases in the middle.

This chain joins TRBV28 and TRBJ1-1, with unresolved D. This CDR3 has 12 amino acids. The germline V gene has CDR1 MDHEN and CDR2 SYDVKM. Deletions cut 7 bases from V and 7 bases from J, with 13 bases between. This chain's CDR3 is CASNPRLGEAFF. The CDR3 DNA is TGTGCCAGCAACCCGCGGTTGGGTGAAGCTTTCTTT. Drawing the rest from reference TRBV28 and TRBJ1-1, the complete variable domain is DVKVTQSSRYLVKRTGEKVFLECVQDMDHENMFWYRQDPGLGLRLIYFSYDVKMKEKGDIPEGYSVSREKKERFSLILESASTNQTSMYLCASNPRLGEAFFGQGTRLTVV.

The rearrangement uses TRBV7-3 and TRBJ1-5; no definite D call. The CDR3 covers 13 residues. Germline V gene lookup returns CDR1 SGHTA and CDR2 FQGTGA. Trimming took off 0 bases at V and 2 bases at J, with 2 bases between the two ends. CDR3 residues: CASSLTGNQPQHF. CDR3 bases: TGTGCCAGCAGCTTAACCGGCAATCAGCCCCAGCATTTT.

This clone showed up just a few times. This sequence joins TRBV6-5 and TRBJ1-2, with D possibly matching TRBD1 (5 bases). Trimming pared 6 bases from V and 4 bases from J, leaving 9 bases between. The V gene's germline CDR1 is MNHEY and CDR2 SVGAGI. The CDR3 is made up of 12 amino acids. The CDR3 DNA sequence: TGTGCCAGCAGCTTCGACAGCTATGGCTACACCTTC. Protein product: CASSFDSYGYTF.

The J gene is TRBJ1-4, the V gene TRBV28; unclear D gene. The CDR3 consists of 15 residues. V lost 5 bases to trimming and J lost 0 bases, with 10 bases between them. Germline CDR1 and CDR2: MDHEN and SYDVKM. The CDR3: CASSPHRATNEKLFF. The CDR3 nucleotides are TGTGCCAGCAGTCCTCACAGAGCAACTAATGAAAAACTGTTTTTT.

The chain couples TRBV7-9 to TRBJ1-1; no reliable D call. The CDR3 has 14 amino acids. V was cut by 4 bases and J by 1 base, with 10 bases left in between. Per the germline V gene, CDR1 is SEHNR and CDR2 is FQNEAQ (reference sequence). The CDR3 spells CASSSQLQNTEAFF. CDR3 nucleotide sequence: TGTGCCAGCAGCTCACAGCTACAGAACACTGAAGCTTTCTTT.

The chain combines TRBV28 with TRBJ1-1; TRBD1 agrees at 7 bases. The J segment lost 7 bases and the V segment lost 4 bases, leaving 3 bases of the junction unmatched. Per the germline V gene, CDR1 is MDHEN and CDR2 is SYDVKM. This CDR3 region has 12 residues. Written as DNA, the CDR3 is TGTGCCAGCAGTTCGGACAGGATTGAAGCTTTCTTT. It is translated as CASSSDRIEAFF. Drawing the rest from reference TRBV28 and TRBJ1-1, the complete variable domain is DVKVTQSSRYLVKRTGEKVFLECVQDMDHENMFWYRQDPGLGLRLIYFSYDVKMKEKGDIPEGYSVSREKKERFSLILESASTNQTSMYLCASSSDRIEAFFGQGTRLTVV.

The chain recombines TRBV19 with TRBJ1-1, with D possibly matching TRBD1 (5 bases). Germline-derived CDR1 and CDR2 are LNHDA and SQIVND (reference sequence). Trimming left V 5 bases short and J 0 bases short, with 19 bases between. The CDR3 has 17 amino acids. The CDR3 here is CASSLRVGGNMNTEAFF. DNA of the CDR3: TGTGCCAGTAGTCTCCGCGTTGGGGGAAATATGAACACTGAAGCTTTCTTT.

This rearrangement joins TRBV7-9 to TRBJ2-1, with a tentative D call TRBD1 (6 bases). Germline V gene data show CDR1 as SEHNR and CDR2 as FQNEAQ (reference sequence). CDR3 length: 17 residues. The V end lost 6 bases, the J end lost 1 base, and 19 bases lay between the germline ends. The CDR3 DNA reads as TGTGCCAGCAGTCCCAGCCGGACAGAAAATTCCTACAATGAGCAGTTCTTC. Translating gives CASSPSRTENSYNEQFF. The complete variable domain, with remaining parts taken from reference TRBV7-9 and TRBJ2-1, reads DTGVSQNPRHKITKRGQNVTFRCDPISEHNRLYWYRQTLGQGPEFLTYFQNEAQLEKSRLLSDRFSAERPKGSFSTLEIQRTEQGDSAMYLCASSPSRTENSYNEQFFGPGTRLTVL.

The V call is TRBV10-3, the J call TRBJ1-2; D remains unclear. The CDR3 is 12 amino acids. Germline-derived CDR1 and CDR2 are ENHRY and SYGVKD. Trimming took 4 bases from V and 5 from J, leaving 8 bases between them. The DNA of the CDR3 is TGTGCCATCAGTGCGAACGAGTATGGCTACACCTTC. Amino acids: CAISANEYGYTF.

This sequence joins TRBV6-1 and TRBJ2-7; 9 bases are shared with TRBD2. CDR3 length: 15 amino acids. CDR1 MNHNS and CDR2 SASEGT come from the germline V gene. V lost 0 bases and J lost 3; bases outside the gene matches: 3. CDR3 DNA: TGTGCCAGCAGTGAAGCTAGCGGGAGAAGCTACGAGCAGTACTTC. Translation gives CASSEASGRSYEQYF.

CDR3 DNA: TGTGCCAGCAGCCCCGGGGGGGCCCCGGGTTACGAGCAGTACTTC. Protein product: CASSPGGAPGYEQYF. V gene TRBV6-5 combines with J gene TRBJ2-7; TRBD2 matches at 8 bases. The CDR3 length is 15 residues. Germline lookup yields CDR1 MNHEY and CDR2 SVGAGI. The junction had 11 bases not matched to a gene; V was cut back by 6 bases and J by 4 bases.

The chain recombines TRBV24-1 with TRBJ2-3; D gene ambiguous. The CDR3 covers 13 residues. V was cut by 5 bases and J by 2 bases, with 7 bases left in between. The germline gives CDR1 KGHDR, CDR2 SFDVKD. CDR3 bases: TGTGCCACCAGTGCGGGCTTCACAGATACGCAGTATTTT. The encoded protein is CATSAGFTDTQYF.

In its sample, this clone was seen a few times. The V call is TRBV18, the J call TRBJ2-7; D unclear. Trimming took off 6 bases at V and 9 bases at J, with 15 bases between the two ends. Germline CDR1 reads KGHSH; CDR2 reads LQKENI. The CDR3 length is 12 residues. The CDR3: CASSTDRSPQYF. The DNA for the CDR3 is TGTGCCAGCTCGACGGACCGCTCCCCGCAGTACTTC.

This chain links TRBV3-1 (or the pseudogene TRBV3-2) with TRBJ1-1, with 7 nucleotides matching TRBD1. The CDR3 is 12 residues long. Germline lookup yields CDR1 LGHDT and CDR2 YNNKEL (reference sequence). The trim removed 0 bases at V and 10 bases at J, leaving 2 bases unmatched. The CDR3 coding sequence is TGTGCCAGCAGCCAAGATCAGGGGGGAGCTTTCTTT. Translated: CASSQDQGGAFF.

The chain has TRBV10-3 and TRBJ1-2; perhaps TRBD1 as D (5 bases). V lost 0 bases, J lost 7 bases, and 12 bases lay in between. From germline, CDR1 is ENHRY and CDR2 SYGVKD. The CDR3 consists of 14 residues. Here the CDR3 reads CAISESGRESGYTF. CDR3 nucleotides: TGTGCCATCAGTGAGTCTGGCAGGGAAAGTGGCTACACCTTC.

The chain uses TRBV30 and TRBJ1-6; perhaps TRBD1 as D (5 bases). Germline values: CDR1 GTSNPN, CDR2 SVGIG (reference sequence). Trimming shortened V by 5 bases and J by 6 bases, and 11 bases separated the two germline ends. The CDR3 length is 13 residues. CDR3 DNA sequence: TGTGCCTGGGACCGGGACCCTAATTCACCCCTCCACTTT. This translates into CAWDRDPNSPLHF.

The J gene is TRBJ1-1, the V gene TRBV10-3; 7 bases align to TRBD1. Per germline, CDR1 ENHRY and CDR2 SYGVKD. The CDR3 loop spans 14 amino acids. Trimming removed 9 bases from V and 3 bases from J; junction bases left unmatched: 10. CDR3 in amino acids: CAIKRGLKDTEAFF. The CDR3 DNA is TGTGCCATTAAAAGGGGGCTTAAGGACACTGAAGCTTTCTTT.

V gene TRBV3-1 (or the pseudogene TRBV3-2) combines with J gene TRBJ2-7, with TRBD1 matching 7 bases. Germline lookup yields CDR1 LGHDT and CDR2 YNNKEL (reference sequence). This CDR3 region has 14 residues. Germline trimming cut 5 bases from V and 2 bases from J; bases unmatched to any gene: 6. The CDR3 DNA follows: TGTGCCAGCAGCTCGTGGGACAGAGCCTACGAGCAGTACTTC. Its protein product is CASSSWDRAYEQYF.

CDR3 sequence: CASSPDRAYNSPLHF. The CDR3 DNA is TGTGCCAGCAGCCCCGACAGGGCCTATAATTCACCCCTCCACTTT. This sequence joins TRBV3-1 (or the pseudogene TRBV3-2) and TRBJ1-6; 7 nucleotides match TRBD1. This CDR3 region has 15 residues. J was trimmed by 2 bases and V by 4 bases; bases with no gene match: 2. Germline CDR1 and CDR2: LGHDT and YNNKEL (reference sequence).

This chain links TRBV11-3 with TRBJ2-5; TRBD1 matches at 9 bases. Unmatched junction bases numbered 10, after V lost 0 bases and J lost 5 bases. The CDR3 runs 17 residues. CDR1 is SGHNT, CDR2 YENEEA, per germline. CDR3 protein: CASSLEKPDRGLETQYF. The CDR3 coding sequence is TGTGCCAGCAGCTTAGAGAAACCGGACAGGGGTCTGGAGACCCAGTACTTC.

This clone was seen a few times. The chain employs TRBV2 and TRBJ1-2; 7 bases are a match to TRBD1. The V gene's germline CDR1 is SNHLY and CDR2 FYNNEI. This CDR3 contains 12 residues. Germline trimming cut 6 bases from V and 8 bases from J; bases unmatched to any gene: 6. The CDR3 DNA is TGTGCCAGCAGACAGGGGCGGGACGGCTACACCTTC. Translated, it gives CASRQGRDGYTF.

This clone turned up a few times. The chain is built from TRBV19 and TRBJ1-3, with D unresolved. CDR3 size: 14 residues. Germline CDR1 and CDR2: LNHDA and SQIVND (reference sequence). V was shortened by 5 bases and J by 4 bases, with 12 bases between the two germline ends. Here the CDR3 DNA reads TGTGCCAGTAGTTGGGCCCAAGACGGAAACACCATATATTTT. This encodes CASSWAQDGNTIYF.

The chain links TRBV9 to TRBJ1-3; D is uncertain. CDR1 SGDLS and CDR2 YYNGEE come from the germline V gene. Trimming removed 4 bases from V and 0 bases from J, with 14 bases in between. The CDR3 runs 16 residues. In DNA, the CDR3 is TGTGCCAGCAGCTTGGACCCGACGGTCTCTGGAAACACCATATATTTT. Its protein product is CASSLDPTVSGNTIYF.

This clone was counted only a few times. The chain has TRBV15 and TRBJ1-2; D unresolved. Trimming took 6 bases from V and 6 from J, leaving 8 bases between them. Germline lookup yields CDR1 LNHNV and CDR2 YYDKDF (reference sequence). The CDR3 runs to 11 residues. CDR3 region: CATRAVDGYTF. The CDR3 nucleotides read TGTGCCACCAGAGCAGTCGATGGCTACACCTTC.

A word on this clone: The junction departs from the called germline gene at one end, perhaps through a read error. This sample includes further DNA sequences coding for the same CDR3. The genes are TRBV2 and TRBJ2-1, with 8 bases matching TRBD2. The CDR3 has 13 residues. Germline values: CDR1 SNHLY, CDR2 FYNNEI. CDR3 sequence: CASSIESGLAGFF. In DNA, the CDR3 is TGCGCCAGCAGTATCGAATCAGGGCTAGCGGGGTTCTTC.